This T cell receptor beta chain was captured in a study of cytomegalovirus exposure and HLA in healthy donors. The CDR3 has 16 residues. Trimming pared 1 base from V and 2 bases from J, leaving 12 bases between. Per germline, CDR1 MGHRA and CDR2 YSYEKL. Primers: 60 Vbeta forward and 13 Jbeta reverse. The table came from immunoSEQ multiplex PCR; TCRdb's copy has only in-frame clones and leaves some out. The sample includes 100,000 to 150,000 clones, 70% to 80% of them seen just once. The chain uses TRBV4-1 and TRBJ1-5, with D unresolved. The sequence derives from a woman in her sixties or seventies in good health and CMV-seropositive. The sequenced material came from PBMCs. The CDR3 sequence: CASSQGVGEGNQPQHF. The CDR3 nucleotides read TGCGCCAGCAGCCAAGGCGTTGGGGAGGGCAATCAGCCCCAGCATTTT.